These 20 T cell receptor beta chains share one sample of origin, sequenced in a study of Ad26.COV2.S vaccination and SARS-CoV-2 variants. TCRdb's table, derived via immunoSEQ multiplex PCR, lists solely in-frame clones and lacks some. Among more than 120,000 clones listed, 70% to 90% were seen once. The source material was peripheral blood, sampled after recovery from COVID-19. All receptors derive from a human donor who had recovered from COVID-19.

This clone was seen a single time. The rearrangement links TRBV11-3 to TRBJ2-1; TRBD2 might be the D (5 bases). V lost 5 bases, J lost 0 bases, and 14 bases lay in between. CDR3 length: 16 amino acids. Germline V CDR1 and CDR2: SGHNT, YENEEA. DNA for the CDR3: TGTGCCAGCAGCCACGCGGGTTTGAGCTCCTACAATGAGCAGTTCTTC. Amino acid sequence: CASSHAGLSSYNEQFF.

This chain connects TRBV7-6 to TRBJ2-1; the D is unclear. This CDR3 is 16 amino acids long. Germline V gene lookup returns CDR1 SGHVS and CDR2 FNYEAQ. V lost 4 bases and J lost 4, with 17 bases in between. The CDR3 is CASSSRSNPSYNEQFF. Written as DNA, the CDR3 is TGTGCCAGCAGCTCCCGCTCCAATCCCTCATACAATGAGCAGTTCTTC.

The chain couples TRBV5-6 to TRBJ2-1, with 11 bases that match TRBD2. There are 14 residues in the CDR3. V dropped 4 bases and J dropped 8; count of bases not matched to a gene: 5. Per the germline V gene, CDR1 is SGHDT and CDR2 is YYEEEE. The CDR3 here is CASSVLAGDHEQFF. The CDR3 DNA reads as TGTGCCAGCAGCGTACTAGCGGGGGACCATGAGCAGTTCTTC. Drawing the rest from reference TRBV5-6 and TRBJ2-1, the complete variable domain is DAGVTQSPTHLIKTRGQQVTLRCSPKSGHDTVSWYQQALGQGPQFIFQYYEEEERQRGNFPDRFSGHQFPNYSSELNVNALLLGDSALYLCASSVLAGDHEQFFGPGTRLTVL.

The rearrangement joins TRBV29-1 to TRBJ2-7; either TRBD1 or TRBD2 may supply D (5 bases each). The CDR3 consists of 12 residues. Trimming shortened V by 7 bases and J by 3 bases, and 13 bases separated the two germline ends. Germline-derived CDR1 and CDR2 are SQVTM and ANQGSEA. As DNA, the CDR3 is TGCAGCGCCGTGGGGGATGGCTACGAGCAGTACTTC. Protein sequence: CSAVGDGYEQYF.

The chain links TRBV18 to TRBJ2-2, with unresolved D. The germline CDR1 and CDR2 sequences are KGHSH and LQKENI. Trimming stripped 6 bases from V and 4 bases from J, with 9 bases between. CDR3 length: 13 amino acids. The CDR3: CASSSWGTGELFF. In DNA form, the CDR3 reads TGTGCCAGCTCTAGTTGGGGCACCGGGGAGCTGTTTTTT.

This sequence joins TRBV5-1 and TRBJ1-3, with D perhaps matching TRBD1 (6 bases). The V end lost 7 bases, the J end lost 4 bases, and 12 bases lay between the germline ends. The germline gives CDR1 SGHRS, CDR2 YFSETQ. The CDR3 consists of 13 residues. CDR3 amino acids: CASSSGVGNTIYF. In nucleotides, the CDR3 is TGCGCCAGCTCCTCAGGGGTAGGAAACACCATATATTTT.

The rearrangement uses TRBV28 and TRBJ1-4; TRBD1 matches at 7 bases. Germline trimming cut 8 bases from V and 1 base from J; bases unmatched to any gene: 7. Germline assignment: CDR1 MDHEN and CDR2 SYDVKM. The CDR3 totals 15 residues. CDR3 nucleotides: TGTGCCAGCCTTAATACAGGGGAAACTAATGAAAAACTGTTTTTT. Its protein product is CASLNTGETNEKLFF.

This sequence joins TRBV7-6 and TRBJ2-5; TRBD1 or TRBD2 may be the D gene (5 bases each). V lost 1 base and J 1 base, leaving 7 bases between the germline ends. This CDR3 is 14 amino acids long. Germline loops: CDR1 SGHVS, CDR2 FNYEAQ. The CDR3, as DNA: TGTGCCAGCAGCTTAGGAGGGGCCCAAGAGACCCAGTACTTC. Translation: CASSLGGAQETQYF.

The chain has TRBV9 and TRBJ2-3; D not certain. V was shortened by 2 bases and J by 0 bases, with 4 bases between the two germline ends. Germline CDR1 and CDR2: SGDLS and YYNGEE. CDR3 length equals 13 residues. CDR3: CASSVGSTDTQYF. The CDR3 DNA reads TGTGCCAGCAGCGTTGGAAGCACAGATACGCAGTATTTT.

The chain employs TRBV15 and TRBJ1-4; D is undetermined. CDR3 size: 13 residues. Germline V gene data show CDR1 as LNHNV and CDR2 as YYDKDF (reference sequence). V was pared by 3 bases and J by 8 bases, with 10 bases between. This CDR3 reads CATSSRPGEKLFF. The CDR3 bases are TGTGCCACCAGCAGCCGCCCGGGAGAAAAACTGTTTTTT.

The chain's CDR3 is CASSGWGRGSYEQYF. The CDR3 DNA reads as TGTGCCAGCAGTGGGTGGGGGCGAGGCTCCTACGAGCAGTACTTC. The gene calls are TRBV2 and TRBJ2-7, with TRBD1 as a possible D gene (6 bases). The V gene lost 4 bases and the J gene lost 0 bases, with 13 bases spanning the gap. This CDR3 contains 15 residues. The germline V gene has CDR1 SNHLY and CDR2 FYNNEI.

This sequence joins TRBV5-1 and TRBJ2-3, with D possibly matching TRBD1 (5 bases). Looked up from germline, CDR1 is SGHRS and CDR2 is YFSETQ. The CDR3 has 13 amino acids. The ends were cut back, 2 bases at V and 1 base at J, with 5 bases in the middle. CDR3 DNA sequence: TGCGCCAGCAGCTTACAGGGCACAGATACGCAGTATTTT. Amino acid sequence: CASSLQGTDTQYF.

The chain joins TRBV28 to TRBJ2-7; possible D gene TRBD2, 5 bases. The CDR3 loop spans 14 amino acids. With 3 bases removed from V and 4 bases from J, the gap between germline ends came to 13 bases. Germline values: CDR1 MDHEN, CDR2 SYDVKM. CDR3 coding DNA: TGTGCCAGCAGTTTTTCAGGCTCGGGGTACGAGCAGTACTTC. This encodes CASSFSGSGYEQYF.

The chain links TRBV10-3 to TRBJ2-7; possibly TRBD1 for D (5 bases). The V gene's germline CDR1 is ENHRY and CDR2 SYGVKD. V was clipped by 5 bases and J by 2 bases, with 10 bases between them. The CDR3 spans 13 residues. CDR3 in DNA: TGTGCCATCAGTCATGGACAAACCTACGAGCAGTACTTC. It translates to CAISHGQTYEQYF.

A single count supports this clone. The chain couples TRBV10-3 to TRBJ1-1, with a weak D call TRBD1 (5 bases). The ends were cut back, 5 bases at V and 5 bases at J, with 12 bases in the middle. The CDR3 spans 13 residues. Looked up from germline, CDR1 is ENHRY and CDR2 is SYGVKD. The CDR3, as DNA: TGTGCCATCAGTCTCCAGGGTGGGACTGAAGCTTTCTTT. Amino acids: CAISLQGGTEAFF.

The chain uses TRBV11-2 and TRBJ1-1; TRBD1 matches 8 bases. The CDR3 loop spans 15 amino acids. J was trimmed by 6 bases and V by 6 bases; bases with no gene match: 12. The germline V gene has CDR1 SGHAT and CDR2 FQNNGV. The CDR3 nucleotides are TGTGCCAGCAGTACAGGGGGTTCAGGGTTCGCTGAAGCTTTCTTT. Its protein product is CASSTGGSGFAEAFF.

The J gene is TRBJ1-5, the V gene TRBV6-2 or TRBV6-3; maybe TRBD1 (5 bases). The CDR3 is 15 amino acids. The germline V and J ends were trimmed by 4 bases and 1 base, with 11 bases remaining between them. CDR1 MNHEY and CDR2 SVGEGT come from the germline V gene. The CDR3 nucleotides read TGTGCCAGCAGTTCCACGGGGGTGAGCAATCAGCCCCAGCATTTT. Encoded protein: CASSSTGVSNQPQHF.

The chain joins TRBV5-4 to TRBJ2-1; D gene unclear. CDR1 is SGHNT, CDR2 YYREEE, per germline (reference sequence). This CDR3 comprises 11 residues. V was trimmed by 3 bases and J by 8 bases, leaving 6 bases between them. The CDR3 loop reads CASSYGYEQFF. The CDR3 DNA sequence: TGTGCCAGCAGCTATGGGTATGAGCAGTTCTTC.

The chain employs TRBV5-1 and TRBJ2-2; a possible D gene is TRBD2 (6 bases). Deletions cut 0 bases from V and 1 base from J, with 10 bases between. CDR1 is SGHRS and CDR2 is YFSETQ in the germline V gene. The CDR3 runs to 16 residues. CDR3 region: CASSLAPAGNTGELFF. DNA of the CDR3: TGCGCCAGCAGCTTGGCCCCAGCGGGGAACACCGGGGAGCTGTTTTTT.

This clone was counted a few times. The CDR3 nucleotides are TGTGCCAGCAGTTTAACCCTAGCGGGGGGGCGTGGCATTCAGTACTTC. Its translation: CASSLTLAGGRGIQYF. This chain uses TRBV28 with TRBJ2-4, with 12 bases matching TRBD2. Trimming took 2 bases from V and 9 from J; bases not matched to a gene: 8. Germline lookup yields CDR1 MDHEN and CDR2 SYDVKM. The CDR3 totals 16 residues.